The 28 T cell receptor beta chains given below trace back to one sample, sequenced in a study of T cells after yellow fever vaccination. MiXCR, run by TCRdb on the 5' RACE reads, gives a single entry per CDR3 protein. The repertoire consists of about 550,000 distinct CDR3 sequences, with roughly 19% occurring once and the leading ten covering about 13%. This sample comprised PBMCs, obtained 15 days after the yellow fever booster vaccination. Every receptor here comes from a man aged 25-45 years who received the YFV17D yellow fever vaccine.

The gene calls are TRBV10-3 and TRBJ2-4; TRBD2 might be the D (6 bases). Germline V gene sequence: CDR1 ENHRY, CDR2 SYGVKD. The V end was cut by 10 bases, the J end by 8 bases, with 15 bases between. The CDR3 covers 12 residues. CDR3 DNA: TGTGCCACGGGAGACCGGGGATACATTCAGTACTTC. Protein product: CATGDRGYIQYF.

The chain carries TRBV29-1 and TRBJ1-2, with 10 bases lining up with TRBD1. Per germline, CDR1 SQVTM and CDR2 ANQGSEA. The ends lost 6 bases at V and 8 bases at J; junction bases unmatched: 3. The CDR3 totals 11 residues. Written as DNA, the CDR3 is TGCAGCGTAACGACAGGGGGCGGCTACACCTTC. This translates into CSVTTGGGYTF.

This clonotype was recorded many times. This chain connects TRBV5-1 to TRBJ2-2, with 8 bases that match TRBD2. J gave up 1 base and V 4 bases, and 6 bases lay outside the gene matches. The CDR3 spans 16 residues. Germline assignment: CDR1 SGHRS and CDR2 YFSETQ. The DNA for the CDR3 is TGCGCCAGCAGCCCGGGGGGGGCTAAGAACACCGGGGAGCTGTTTTTT. It codes for CASSPGGAKNTGELFF.

A few counts support this clonotype. Sequence at one end of the junction differs from germline and may be a read error. V usage is TRBV5-1 and J usage is TRBJ2-5; D may be TRBD1 (6 bases). CDR3 length: 14 amino acids. Looked up from germline, CDR1 is SGHRS and CDR2 is YFSETQ. CDR3 protein: CASSPGQQQGTQYF. The CDR3 DNA sequence: TGCGCCAGCAGCCCCGGACAGCAACAAGGGACCCAGTACTTC.

This chain connects TRBV18 to TRBJ2-5; 7 nucleotides align to TRBD1. V shed 3 bases, J shed 5 bases, and the junction held 6 bases outside the gene matches. The V gene's germline CDR1 is KGHSH and CDR2 LQKENI. This CDR3 spans 14 amino acids. The CDR3 is CASSPIDRDETQYF. The CDR3 coding sequence is TGTGCCAGCTCACCGATCGACAGGGACGAGACCCAGTACTTC.

This chain links TRBV20-1 with TRBJ2-3; weak D call: TRBD2 (5 bases). This CDR3 is built from 18 residues. The germline CDR1 and CDR2 sequences are DFQATT and SNEGSKA (reference sequence). V was pared by 0 bases and J by 0 bases, with 19 bases between. CDR3 sequence: CSARDGRRLATSTDTQYF. The CDR3 DNA reads TGCAGTGCTAGAGATGGGCGGAGGTTGGCTACTAGCACAGATACGCAGTATTTT.

V and J are TRBV21-1 and TRBJ2-2. TRBV21-1 is designated a pseudogene. CDR3 length: 12 amino acids. The CDR3 DNA follows: TGTGCCAGCAGACTTCTGGACGGGGAGCTGTTTTTT. The encoded protein is CASRLLDGELFF.

This clonotype was picked up a small number of times. The chain recombines TRBV4-3 with TRBJ2-1; D not resolved. The V end lost 3 bases, the J end lost 9 bases, and 6 bases lay between the germline ends. The CDR3 has 11 amino acids. Germline lookup yields CDR1 LGHNA and CDR2 YSLEER. CDR3 coding DNA: TGCGCCAGCAGCCAGACGGCTGAGCAGTTCTTC. It codes for CASSQTAEQFF.

In its sample, this clonotype was seen a few times. The J gene is TRBJ2-5, the V gene TRBV6-5; the D gene is possibly TRBD1 (6 bases). V was cut by 0 bases and J by 5 bases, with 10 bases left in between. CDR3 size: 14 residues. CDR1 is MNHEY, CDR2 SVGAGI, per germline. CDR3 protein: CASSYSGQGETQYF. In DNA, the CDR3 is TGTGCCAGCAGTTACTCGGGGCAGGGGGAGACCCAGTACTTC.

The chain employs TRBV27 and TRBJ2-1; TRBD2 agrees at 7 bases. The J segment lost 7 bases and the V segment lost 6 bases, leaving 6 bases of the junction unmatched. Germline assignment: CDR1 MNHEY and CDR2 SMNVEV (reference sequence). This CDR3 comprises 13 residues. The CDR3 here is CASSQRDGNEQFF. CDR3 sequence (DNA): TGTGCCAGCAGCCAGCGGGACGGTAATGAGCAGTTCTTC.

The chain is built from TRBV12-3 or TRBV12-4 and TRBJ2-1, with D possibly matching TRBD2 (6 bases). The CDR3 is 16 residues long. V lost 2 bases to trimming and J lost 8 bases, with 19 bases between them. CDR3 in DNA: TGTGCCAGCAGTTTAATCCGGGGCGGGGCAGTGGATGAGCAGTTCTTC. Amino acid sequence: CASSLIRGGAVDEQFF.

The chain links TRBV20-1 to TRBJ2-1; D remains ambiguous. The CDR3 is made up of 14 amino acids. Germline V gives CDR1 DFQATT, CDR2 SNEGSKA (reference sequence). V dropped 0 bases and J dropped 5 bases, with 11 bases sitting between them. CDR3 coding DNA: TGCAGTGCTAGAGATTCTACCTACAACAATGAGCAGTTCTTC. The encoded protein is CSARDSTYNNEQFF.

This clonotype was seen a few times. The chain uses TRBV20-1 and TRBJ2-1; 14 bases are shared with TRBD2. CDR3 length: 15 residues. Germline V gene data show CDR1 as DFQATT and CDR2 as SNEGSKA (reference sequence). Germline trimming cut 6 bases from V and 3 bases from J; bases unmatched to any gene: 4. This CDR3 is CSAPGLAGVYNEQFF. CDR3 DNA: TGCAGTGCACCGGGACTAGCGGGAGTCTACAATGAGCAGTTCTTC.

In nucleotides, the CDR3 is TGTGCCAGCAGCTTAGCCCTACTAGAGCAGTACTTC. This encodes CASSLALLEQYF. The chain carries TRBV7-8 and TRBJ2-7; unclear D gene. V was shortened by 0 bases and J by 7 bases, with 7 bases between the two germline ends. The CDR3 covers 12 residues. Germline-derived CDR1 and CDR2 are SGHVS and FQNEAQ.

CDR3 sequence (DNA): TGTGCCAGCAATCTGCGTTACAATGAGCAGTTCTTC. It codes for CASNLRYNEQFF. This chain joins TRBV12-3 or TRBV12-4 and TRBJ2-1; D is unresolved. Trimming stripped 7 bases from V and 4 bases from J, with 8 bases between. The CDR3 sequence is 12 residues long.

This clonotype came up a few times. The V gene is TRBV5-1, the J gene TRBJ2-4; 8 bases match TRBD1. J gave up 2 bases and V 2 bases, and 3 bases lay outside the gene matches. Germline V gene sequence: CDR1 SGHRS, CDR2 YFSETQ. The CDR3 is 15 residues long. The CDR3 DNA follows: TGCGCCAGCAGCTTATCAGGGGGCACCAAAAACATTCAGTACTTC. Its translation is CASSLSGGTKNIQYF.

This chain links TRBV5-5 with TRBJ2-2; 9 bases align to TRBD1. Germline values: CDR1 SGHKS, CDR2 YYEKEE (reference sequence). This CDR3 is 16 amino acids long. V lost 5 bases and J lost 7; bases outside the gene matches: 12. The CDR3 DNA reads as TGTGCCAGCAGGCCGATCGGGACAGGGTTGATCGGGGAGCTGTTTTTT. Its protein product is CASRPIGTGLIGELFF.

The chain uses TRBV10-3 and TRBJ1-1, with D uncertain. This CDR3 spans 12 amino acids. Trimming took 10 bases from V and 2 from J, leaving 11 bases between them. Germline V gives CDR1 ENHRY, CDR2 SYGVKD. Written as DNA, the CDR3 is TGTGCCACCCTCGGGGTTAACACTGAAGCTTTCTTT. Translation gives CATLGVNTEAFF.

Many counts were recorded for this clonotype. The J gene is TRBJ2-5, the V gene TRBV3-1, with D perhaps matching TRBD1 (6 bases). V dropped 1 base and J dropped 3 bases, with 9 bases sitting between them. Germline CDR1 is LGHDT and CDR2 is YNNKEL (reference sequence). This CDR3 contains 14 residues. CDR3 DNA: TGTGCCAGCAGCCAAGCTGGGGGCGAAGAGACCCAGTACTTC. Translating it yields CASSQAGGEETQYF.

This chain joins TRBV19 and TRBJ1-1; no clear D. Trimming took 0 bases from V and 0 from J, leaving 5 bases between them. The germline gives CDR1 LNHDA, CDR2 SQIVND (reference sequence). The CDR3 totals 14 residues. DNA for the CDR3: TGTGCCAGTAGTATAGATCTTATGAACACTGAAGCTTTCTTT. Protein sequence: CASSIDLMNTEAFF.

This clonotype came up a few times. V is TRBV12-3 or TRBV12-4 and J is TRBJ1-5; D not resolved. The CDR3 length is 13 residues. V was cut by 7 bases and J by 5 bases, with 12 bases left in between. The chain's CDR3 is CASTLQRDQPQHF. Here the CDR3 DNA reads TGTGCCAGCACCCTTCAGCGGGATCAGCCCCAGCATTTT.

In this sample, this clonotype turned up a few times. The J gene is TRBJ2-5, the V gene TRBV7-2; TRBD2 matches at 8 bases. The CDR3 is made up of 14 amino acids. Germline values: CDR1 SGHTA, CDR2 FQGNSA. The V and J ends lost 6 bases and 7 bases, in that order; junction bases with no gene match: 10. The CDR3 DNA sequence: TGTGCCAGCAGTTTTAGCGGGATGAAGGGGACCCAGTACTTC. This codes for CASSFSGMKGTQYF.

This chain connects TRBV7-3 to TRBJ2-5; a possible D gene is TRBD2 (5 bases). CDR1 SGHTA and CDR2 FQGTGA come from the germline V gene. V was trimmed by 5 bases and J by 4 bases, leaving 20 bases between them. CDR3 length: 16 residues. CDR3 in amino acids: CASSAGGFGAGETQYF. The CDR3 DNA reads as TGTGCCAGCAGCGCCGGCGGGTTTGGAGCCGGAGAGACCCAGTACTTC.

This clonotype occurred a few times. The chain is built from TRBV20-1 and TRBJ2-1, with D perhaps TRBD1 or TRBD2 (6 bases each). The CDR3 contains 14 residues. V was shortened by 6 bases and J by 6 bases, with 18 bases between the two germline ends. In germline, CDR1 is DFQATT, CDR2 SNEGSKA (reference sequence). The CDR3 DNA reads TGCAGTGCCAAGGACAGAGCGGGTCGCAATGAGCAGTTCTTC. Protein product: CSAKDRAGRNEQFF.

The sample holds a few counts of this clonotype. J is TRBJ2-7 and V is TRBV24-1, with TRBD1 as a possible D gene (5 bases). Looked up from germline, CDR1 is KGHDR and CDR2 is SFDVKD. This CDR3 spans 20 amino acids. Trimming took off 1 base at V and 2 bases at J, with 26 bases between the two ends. CDR3 amino acids: CATSDFGTETDALRPYEQYF. The CDR3 DNA sequence: TGTGCCACCAGTGATTTCGGAACCGAGACAGATGCGTTACGGCCCTACGAGCAGTACTTC.

This clonotype appeared a few times. The CDR3 here is CASSSRNRGAENIQYF. The CDR3 DNA sequence: TGTGCCAGCAGCTCCCGTAATCGGGGGGCTGAAAACATTCAGTACTTC. The chain employs TRBV7-9 and TRBJ2-4; the D gene is possibly TRBD2 (7 bases). The germline V and J ends were trimmed by 4 bases and 5 bases, with 18 bases remaining between them. This CDR3 contains 16 residues. CDR1 and CDR2 from the germline V gene are SEHNR and FQNEAQ (reference sequence).

The chain couples TRBV18 to TRBJ2-1; 12 bases fit TRBD2. Per germline, CDR1 KGHSH and CDR2 LQKENI. After removal of 5 bases from V and 0 bases from J, the junction contained 5 bases not matched to a gene. The CDR3 covers 17 residues. This CDR3 reads CASSKGTSGSSYNEQFF. CDR3 sequence (DNA): TGTGCCAGCTCAAAAGGGACTAGCGGGTCCTCCTACAATGAGCAGTTCTTC.

The chain couples TRBV12-3 or TRBV12-4 to TRBJ2-7; 9 nucleotides match TRBD2. The CDR3 spans 16 residues. J was trimmed by 1 base and V by 3 bases; bases with no gene match: 7. The CDR3, as DNA: TGTGCCAGCAGTTTTCGACTAGCGGACATGTCCTACGAGCAGTACTTC. Translation gives CASSFRLADMSYEQYF.